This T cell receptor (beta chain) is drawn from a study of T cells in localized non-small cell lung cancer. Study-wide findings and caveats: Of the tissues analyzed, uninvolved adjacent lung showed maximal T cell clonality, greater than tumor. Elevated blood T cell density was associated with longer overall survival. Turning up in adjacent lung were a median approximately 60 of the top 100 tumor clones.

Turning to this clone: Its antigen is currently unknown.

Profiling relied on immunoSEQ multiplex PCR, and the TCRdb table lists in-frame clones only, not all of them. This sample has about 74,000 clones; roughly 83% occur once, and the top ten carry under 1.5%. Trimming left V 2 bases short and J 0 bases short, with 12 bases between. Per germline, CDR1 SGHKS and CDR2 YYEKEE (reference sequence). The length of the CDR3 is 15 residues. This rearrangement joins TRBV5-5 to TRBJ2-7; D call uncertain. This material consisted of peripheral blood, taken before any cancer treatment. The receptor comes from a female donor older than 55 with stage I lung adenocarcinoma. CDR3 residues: CASSFGISDSYEQYF. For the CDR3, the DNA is TGTGCCAGCAGCTTTGGTATTTCCGACTCCTACGAGCAGTACTTC.